This TCR beta chain was sequenced in a study of T cell responses to AZD1222 COVID-19 vaccine (dated by TCRdb to the early 2020s). Background for the entire study: AZD1222 recipients given second doses at about 4 weeks or at about 12 weeks were pooled, since spike-specific TCR depth and breadth were not found to differ between the two schedules. TCR sequencing was performed for 230 to 250 trial participants, of whom about 200 were given two doses of AZD1222 and roughly 25 were given two doses of MenACWY control vaccine. Trial participants were enrolled by age into subgroups of 18-55, 56-69 and 70-plus years, and about 150, 27 and 61 TCR-sequenced participants, respectively, were included in these subgroups. Study-wide conclusions, independent of this receptor: Vaccine-associated CD4 TCRs spanned the whole spike protein, with dominant responses in regions 160-218 and 743-854. After two AZD1222 doses, both the breadth and the depth of spike-specific TCRs were significantly higher than at day 0 and than in MenACWY recipients. Most participants were white British and females outnumbered males, and the authors suggested that clonal diversity may have been underestimated. Nearly half of unique spike-specific TCRs reportedly recognized epitopes outside regions mutated in the B.1.351 and B.1.1.7 variants. The 56-69-year group was small, and its depth increase did not reach significance, likely because of low power. Conclusions about previously exposed vaccinees were limited because only a handful of AZD1222 recipients were SARS-CoV-2 seropositive at baseline. Because no samples from the day 14 peak response were available, repertoires could be characterized only after the peak T cell response.

Explained via the paper, the time point label denotes: baseline before first vaccination. Vaccinee samples came from UK trials COV001 and COV002, including a single-blind randomized controlled phase 2/3 trial of AZD1222 (ChAdOx1 nCoV-19) in healthy adults. For TCRbeta chain sequencing, PBMC samples were collected from trial participants at day 0 and at day 28 after the second dose. The germline V gene specifies SGHTA as CDR1 and FQGTGA as CDR2. From the cysteine through the phenylalanine, the CDR3 covers 17 amino acids. The kept DNA is CDR3 alone, 51 bases in frame from the first base. V gives up 1 base and J gives up 1 base, and the segment between their germline ends measures 14 bases. With respect to this clone: No antigen is known for it. No qualities accompany the bases; no much larger clone lies one base away.

The CDR3 regions of human TCRbeta chains were subjected to immunosequencing. Per the original workflow: Repertoire TCRs were checked for matches against a reference library of SARS-CoV-2-specific TCRs that had been generated using the MIRA antigen-specificity platform. Breadth was defined as the fraction of unique TCRs that were SARS-CoV-2-associated, and depth was defined as the fraction of total T cells that were SARS-CoV-2-associated. Using the MIRA data, each spike-specific TCR was assigned both to the spike region to which the TCR was reactive and to a CD4 or CD8 class. Log10-transformed breadth and depth values were compared by one-way ANOVA with Sidak's multiple comparisons tests. TCRdb retrieved this table from immuneACCESS and kept in-frame rearrangements only. Not all clones are present; in checked studies, unresolved V genes account for under half, and no reason is known for the remainder. V, J and clone size reflect that table, while D and trimming were determined from the DNA. In all, the sample holds fewer than 200,000 clones, and approximately 92% of those were seen once. Of the sample, over 1% is held by the ten largest clones.

The chain uses TRBV7-3 and TRBJ1-3, with TRBD1 as a weak D call on 6 bases. This sequence was found in an adult in good health. The starting material was peripheral blood, obtained on day 0 of AZD1222 vaccination. CDR3 region: CASSLRTAPPSGNTIYF. The DNA sequence is TGTGCCAGCAGCTTAAGGACAGCCCCACCTTCTGGAAACACCATATATTTT.